Listed below are T cell receptor beta chains from one sample, sequenced in a study of blood T cell repertoires in COVID-19. TCRdb's table, derived via immunoSEQ multiplex PCR, lists solely in-frame clones and lacks some. The sample records a few hundred thousand clones, roughly 90% being singletons. The sample was PBMCs or T cells enriched from blood (not recorded which). These receptors all come from a woman aged 18-29 years with acute COVID-19. Each CDR3 is given with its conserved first and last residue. A D gene is named only where the DNA matches it firmly. Where a row states a size, it is once, few, many or the class of an expanded clone; other rows omit it.

TGTGCCTGGAGTCCTAGACAGGGGTGGTCTGGAAACACCATATATTTT	CAWSPRQGWSGNTIYF	TRBV30	TRBJ1-3	once	TRBD1
TGCGCCAGCAGCCAAGGACGAGGGGGGGCCTTCGATGGCTACACCTTC	CASSQGRGGAFDGYTF	TRBV4-1	TRBJ1-2	-	-
TGTGCCTGGAGTGGTGTGGCGGGAGCGATCTACGAGCAGTACTTC	CAWSGVAGAIYEQYF	TRBV30	TRBJ2-7	-	TRBD2
TGTGCCAGTAGTAAAGGACAGAACTATGGCTACACCTTC	CASSKGQNYGYTF	TRBV19	TRBJ1-2	-	-
TGTGCCAGCAGTGAACGGCAGGGGCTTCTAGCGGGAGGCTACTACGAGCAGTACTTC	CASSERQGLLAGGYYEQYF	TRBV6-1	TRBJ2-7	-	TRBD2
TGTGCCAGCAGCTCCCGGGGAGGGGGCACTGAAGCTTTCTTT	CASSSRGGGTEAFF	TRBV11-2	TRBJ1-1	-	-
TGCGCCAGCAACTCCGGGACAGGGGGCAAAGCTTTCTTT	CASNSGTGGKAFF	TRBV10-2	TRBJ1-1	-	TRBD1
TGTGCCAGCAGTCTACGGGGGGGTGGGAACACTGAAGCTTTCTTT	CASSLRGGGNTEAFF	TRBV6-5	TRBJ1-1	few	-
TGTGCCAGCAGCCGTGGACTAAAGGACGGATTCTCTGGAAACACCATATATTTT	CASSRGLKDGFSGNTIYF	TRBV5-5	TRBJ1-3	-	-
TGCGCCAGCAGCTGGGACAGGGGTTCTGGAAACACCATATATTTT	CASSWDRGSGNTIYF	TRBV5-1	TRBJ1-3	few	TRBD1
TGTGCCAGCAGTTTGGCTAGCGGTGGAGGTGAAGGGGTCTACGAGCAGTACTTC	CASSLASGGGEGVYEQYF	TRBV27	TRBJ2-7	-	TRBD2
TGTGCCAGCAGTTTAGCAGGTTTCTACGAGCAGTACTTC	CASSLAGFYEQYF	TRBV28	TRBJ2-7	few	-
TGTGCCAGCAGCTTATCGCTCCGAGACCTATCGGACAGCTACAATGAGCAGTTCTTC	CASSLSLRDLSDSYNEQFF	TRBV7-9	TRBJ2-1	-	-
TGTGCCAGCGCAGAAGGGACAGGCGATCAGCCCCAGCATTTT	CASAEGTGDQPQHF	TRBV2	TRBJ1-5	-	TRBD1
TGTGCCAGCAGTGTGGGACTAGCGGGAGTGCAGGAGACCCAGTACTTC	CASSVGLAGVQETQYF	TRBV6-1	TRBJ2-5	-	TRBD2
TGTGCCAGCAGCGCATTCACTAGCGGGAGAGTGGGCGATGAGCAGTTCTTC	CASSAFTSGRVGDEQFF	TRBV9	TRBJ2-1	-	TRBD2
TGCAGCGTTGGACAACTGTACCAAGAGACCCAGTACTTC	CSVGQLYQETQYF	TRBV29-1	TRBJ2-5	-	-
TGTGCCAGCAGTTTATCGGGGGGGACGAATGAAGCTTTCTTT	CASSLSGGTNEAFF	TRBV28	TRBJ1-1	-	-
TGTGCCAGCGAGCCAGCACTGGAGTCCGAGCAGTACTTC	CASEPALESEQYF	TRBV2	TRBJ2-7	-	-
TGTGCCAGCAGCCCGGACAGGGGGCCTTCCTACGAGCAGTACTTC	CASSPDRGPSYEQYF	TRBV13	TRBJ2-7	-	TRBD1
TGTGCCAGCAGCTTAGCGGGAGGTGTTTCTGGGGCCAACGTCCTGACTTTC	CASSLAGGVSGANVLTF	TRBV7-9	TRBJ2-6	-	-
TGTGCCTGGAGCTGGGGGGGCGGCAATCAGCCCCAGCATTTT	CAWSWGGGNQPQHF	TRBV30	TRBJ1-5	-	-
TGTGCCAGCAGAAGTAGACAGGGACGAAATTCACCCCTCCACTTT	CASRSRQGRNSPLHF	TRBV27	TRBJ1-6	-	TRBD1
TGTGCCAGTAGTATATCGGGACTAGCGTTCGCCTCCTACGAGCAGTACTTC	CASSISGLAFASYEQYF	TRBV19	TRBJ2-7	-	TRBD2
TGTGCCAGCAGCTTAGCGGCCCTGACAGATACGCAGTATTTT	CASSLAALTDTQYF	TRBV7-2	TRBJ2-3	-	-
TGTGCCAGCTCACCCATGGCTTTTTCAGACCGGGACAGCCGATATTCACCCCTCCACTTT	CASSPMAFSDRDSRYSPLHF	TRBV18	TRBJ1-6	-	TRBD1
TGTGCCAGCAGTGAAATAAGGTTCGGGGGGGCTAGCAATCAGCCCCAGCATTTT	CASSEIRFGGASNQPQHF	TRBV6-1	TRBJ1-5	few	-
TGTGCCAGCAGGTTACAGGGGAGAACTGAAGCTTTCTTT	CASRLQGRTEAFF	TRBV12-3/TRBV12-4	TRBJ1-1	-	TRBD1
TGTGCCTTCGGGACTAGCGGCTACGAGCAGTACTTC	CAFGTSGYEQYF	TRBV30	TRBJ2-7	-	TRBD2
TGTGCCAGCAGCGTAGCTACGAGGGTTGCCGGGGAGCTGTTTTTT	CASSVATRVAGELFF	TRBV9	TRBJ2-2	-	-
TGCGCCAGCAGCCAAGATCTTCGGCGGGCCTACAATGAGCAGTTCTTC	CASSQDLRRAYNEQFF	TRBV4-3	TRBJ2-1	-	-
TGTGCCAGCAGCAAAAAAAGGTGGAGTAGCTACGAGCAGTACTTC	CASSKKRWSSYEQYF	TRBV21-1	TRBJ2-7	-	-
TGTGCCAGCAGACGGGTGGTCAATGAGCAGTTCTTC	CASRRVVNEQFF	TRBV12-3/TRBV12-4	TRBJ2-1	-	-
TGCGCCAGCAGCTTACAGGCCCTTCAAGAGACCCAGTACTTC	CASSLQALQETQYF	TRBV5-1	TRBJ2-5	-	-
TGTGCCAGCAGTTTCTTACAGGGAACCTACGAGCAGTACTTC	CASSFLQGTYEQYF	TRBV28	TRBJ2-7	-	-
TGTGCCAGCAAGGGACAGGGGTCGGAGAACACTGAAGCTTTCTTT	CASKGQGSENTEAFF	TRBV2	TRBJ1-1	-	TRBD1
TGTGCCAGCAGTTTAACAGGGACCACTGAAGCTTTCTTT	CASSLTGTTEAFF	TRBV28	TRBJ1-1	-	-
TGTGCTAGTGGTTTGGTACTAGACAGGAGAGGGGATTGGAATGAGCAGTTCTTC	CASGLVLDRRGDWNEQFF	TRBV12-5	TRBJ2-1	-	-
TGTGCCAGTACCTTGATGGACAGGGGGAATATTCAGCCCCAGCATTTT	CASTLMDRGNIQPQHF	TRBV19	TRBJ1-5	-	TRBD1
TGCGCCAGCAGCTCGAAACAGGGTACGAACACTGAAGCTTTCTTT	CASSSKQGTNTEAFF	TRBV5-1	TRBJ1-1	-	-
TGTGCCAGCAGCGTAGGGGGGACAATTTCCTACGAGCAGTACTTC	CASSVGGTISYEQYF	TRBV9	TRBJ2-7	-	-